A selection of T cell receptor beta chains follows, all from one sample in a study of beta chain features in type 1 diabetes. Some clones are missing from TCRdb's copy, which holds only in-frame ones; the method was immunoSEQ multiplex PCR. This sample has over 350,000 clones, with about 15% found just once. The specimen was naive CD4+ T cells from blood. The receptors were gathered from a woman in her late teens or twenties in good health. The CDR3 runs from the conserved cysteine through the conserved F or W. Fields, in order: CDR3 DNA, CDR3 protein, D gene, J gene, V gene, CDR3 length, clone size. A D gene is named only where the DNA matches it firmly. Rows give clone size only sometimes, using once, few, many, or a class for an expanded clone.

CDR3 DNA: TGTGCCAGCAGCCGGGACATTCAAGAGACCCAGTACTTC
CDR3 protein: CASSRDIQETQYF
D gene: -
J gene: TRBJ2-5
V gene: TRBV5-6
CDR3 length: 13
clone size: -

CDR3 DNA: TGTGCCAGCAGCTTTACTGCTGGTGAGCAGTTCTTC
CDR3 protein: CASSFTAGEQFF
D gene: -
J gene: TRBJ2-1
V gene: TRBV5-4
CDR3 length: 12
clone size: -

CDR3 DNA: TGTGCCAGCAGTCGGAGGACAGATTACTCCTATGGCTACACCTTC
CDR3 protein: CASSRRTDYSYGYTF
D gene: -
J gene: TRBJ1-2
V gene: TRBV6-5
CDR3 length: 15
clone size: -

CDR3 DNA: TGTGCCAGCAGCCCCCCAGGGTTGAACACCGGGGAGCTGTTTTTT
CDR3 protein: CASSPPGLNTGELFF
D gene: -
J gene: TRBJ2-2
V gene: TRBV9
CDR3 length: 15
clone size: few

CDR3 DNA: TGTGCCAGCTCACAAAACCACCGAATTAGCGCTGAAGCTTTCTTT
CDR3 protein: CASSQNHRISAEAFF
D gene: -
J gene: TRBJ1-1
V gene: TRBV18
CDR3 length: 15
clone size: -

CDR3 DNA: TGTGCCAGCAGTTGGAGAGGGCAGACCTACGAGCAGTACTTC
CDR3 protein: CASSWRGQTYEQYF
D gene: -
J gene: TRBJ2-7
V gene: TRBV6-1
CDR3 length: 14
clone size: -

CDR3 DNA: TGTGCCTGGAGTGTAGGGGGCAGTGCATGGCCCCAGCATTTT
CDR3 protein: CAWSVGGSAWPQHF
D gene: TRBD1
J gene: TRBJ1-5
V gene: TRBV30
CDR3 length: 14
clone size: few

CDR3 DNA: TGTGCCAGCAGCTTAATAGCGGGAGTCTCCTACAATGAGCAGTTCTTC
CDR3 protein: CASSLIAGVSYNEQFF
D gene: TRBD2
J gene: TRBJ2-1
V gene: TRBV7-2
CDR3 length: 16
clone size: -

CDR3 DNA: TGCAGTGCTAGCGGCTACGAGCAGTACTTC
CDR3 protein: CSASGYEQYF
D gene: -
J gene: TRBJ2-7
V gene: TRBV20-1
CDR3 length: 10
clone size: -

CDR3 DNA: TGTGCCAGCAGCCCAGGGACAGGGGGCTTTTCTGACGAGCAGTACTTC
CDR3 protein: CASSPGTGGFSDEQYF
D gene: TRBD1
J gene: TRBJ2-7
V gene: TRBV7-9
CDR3 length: 16
clone size: -

CDR3 DNA: TGTGCCAGCGCCGTTGTGGGACGGACAGGGTATAATGAGCAGTTCTTC
CDR3 protein: CASAVVGRTGYNEQFF
D gene: TRBD1
J gene: TRBJ2-1
V gene: TRBV9
CDR3 length: 16
clone size: -

CDR3 DNA: TGTGCCAGCAGCTTGGGGGGAGCTAGCGGTGCGATTCGCTACAATGAGCAGTTCTTC
CDR3 protein: CASSLGGASGAIRYNEQFF
D gene: TRBD2
J gene: TRBJ2-1
V gene: TRBV5-4
CDR3 length: 19
clone size: few

CDR3 DNA: TGTGCCAGCAGTTTCAAACTAGTGAGGTTGTCGGATACGCAGTATTTT
CDR3 protein: CASSFKLVRLSDTQYF
D gene: -
J gene: TRBJ2-3
V gene: TRBV27
CDR3 length: 16
clone size: -

CDR3 DNA: TGTGCCACCAGCCCCCCCGGGATTTACGAGCAGTACTTC
CDR3 protein: CATSPPGIYEQYF
D gene: -
J gene: TRBJ2-7
V gene: TRBV15
CDR3 length: 13
clone size: few

CDR3 DNA: TGTGCCAGCAGTCGGACCGGCTTAAGGGGCTATACGCAGTATTTT
CDR3 protein: CASSRTGLRGYTQYF
D gene: -
J gene: TRBJ2-3
V gene: TRBV27
CDR3 length: 15
clone size: few

CDR3 DNA: TGTGCCAGTAAGGCCCGAGGAGGCAGTAACTATGGCTACACCTTC
CDR3 protein: CASKARGGSNYGYTF
D gene: -
J gene: TRBJ1-2
V gene: TRBV19
CDR3 length: 15
clone size: -

CDR3 DNA: TGCACCCCAGGGGCGCGCACTGAAGCTTTCTTT
CDR3 protein: CTPGARTEAFF
D gene: -
J gene: TRBJ1-1
V gene: TRBV29-1
CDR3 length: 11
clone size: -

CDR3 DNA: TGTGCCAGCTTTCCCCGGGAGGGCATGAGCTCCTACAATGAGCAGTTCTTC
CDR3 protein: CASFPREGMSSYNEQFF
D gene: TRBD2
J gene: TRBJ2-1
V gene: TRBV18
CDR3 length: 17
clone size: few

CDR3 DNA: TGTGCCAGCAGTTGGGAGGGCTTACAAGAGACCCAGTACTTC
CDR3 protein: CASSWEGLQETQYF
D gene: TRBD2
J gene: TRBJ2-5
V gene: TRBV6-5
CDR3 length: 14
clone size: -

CDR3 DNA: TGTGCCAGCAGCGTAGGGGGCGGGAGGGCCTCCGGGGAGCTGTTTTTT
CDR3 protein: CASSVGGGRASGELFF
D gene: TRBD2
J gene: TRBJ2-2
V gene: TRBV9
CDR3 length: 16
clone size: -

CDR3 DNA: TGTGCCAGCAGTGGGGGACAGGCCTATCAGCCCCAGCATTTT
CDR3 protein: CASSGGQAYQPQHF
D gene: TRBD1
J gene: TRBJ1-5
V gene: TRBV2
CDR3 length: 14
clone size: few

CDR3 DNA: TGTGCCACCAGCAGAGAACGCCGCGGGCGGGATCGTCAGCCCCAGCATTTT
CDR3 protein: CATSRERRGRDRQPQHF
D gene: -
J gene: TRBJ1-5
V gene: TRBV15
CDR3 length: 17
clone size: -

CDR3 DNA: TGTGCCAGCAGCACTCGGACAGGCGGCACTGAAGCTTTCTTT
CDR3 protein: CASSTRTGGTEAFF
D gene: TRBD1
J gene: TRBJ1-1
V gene: TRBV9
CDR3 length: 14
clone size: -

CDR3 DNA: TGCAGCGTTAGCTTCTCTGGGGCCAACGTCCTGACTTTC
CDR3 protein: CSVSFSGANVLTF
D gene: -
J gene: TRBJ2-6
V gene: TRBV29-1
CDR3 length: 13
clone size: few

CDR3 DNA: TGTGCCAGCAGTTACTCGTCGTTGTCCTACGAGCAGTACTTC
CDR3 protein: CASSYSSLSYEQYF
D gene: -
J gene: TRBJ2-7
V gene: TRBV6-6
CDR3 length: 14
clone size: few

CDR3 DNA: TGTGCCTGGAGTCCCGGGACAGGTAATCAGCCCCAGCATTTT
CDR3 protein: CAWSPGTGNQPQHF
D gene: TRBD1
J gene: TRBJ1-5
V gene: TRBV30
CDR3 length: 14
clone size: -

CDR3 DNA: TGTGCCAGCAGTTACGACCTGGGCCGAGCAGAGACCCAGTACTTC
CDR3 protein: CASSYDLGRAETQYF
D gene: -
J gene: TRBJ2-5
V gene: TRBV5-6
CDR3 length: 15
clone size: -

CDR3 DNA: TGCGCCAGCAGCTTGGAGCCAGCACCTTTGAGGAGCACCTTC
CDR3 protein: CASSLEPAPLRSTF
D gene: -
J gene: TRBJ1-2
V gene: TRBV5-1
CDR3 length: 14
clone size: few

CDR3 DNA: TGCAGCGTTGAAGATACAGTGAACATTCAGTACTTC
CDR3 protein: CSVEDTVNIQYF
D gene: -
J gene: TRBJ2-4
V gene: TRBV29-1
CDR3 length: 12
clone size: few

CDR3 DNA: TGCGCCAGCAGCTTGAACGGACAGGGGAACACCGGGGAGCTGTTTTTT
CDR3 protein: CASSLNGQGNTGELFF
D gene: TRBD1
J gene: TRBJ2-2
V gene: TRBV5-1
CDR3 length: 16
clone size: few

CDR3 DNA: TGTGCCAGCAGTTACTCCGGGACAGGGGGTCGAGAGCAGTACTTC
CDR3 protein: CASSYSGTGGREQYF
D gene: TRBD1
J gene: TRBJ2-7
V gene: TRBV5-4
CDR3 length: 15
clone size: -

CDR3 DNA: TGTGCCAGCAGTGTCAGAGGGTTGGGCGCAGATACGCAGTATTTT
CDR3 protein: CASSVRGLGADTQYF
D gene: -
J gene: TRBJ2-3
V gene: TRBV6-4
CDR3 length: 15
clone size: -

CDR3 DNA: TGTGCCAGCAGTTTGGCTAGTCCAGATACGCAGTATTTT
CDR3 protein: CASSLASPDTQYF
D gene: -
J gene: TRBJ2-3
V gene: TRBV27
CDR3 length: 13
clone size: few

CDR3 DNA: TGTGCCTGGAGGCGGACTAGCGGGAGGGCCAACGAGCAGTACTTC
CDR3 protein: CAWRRTSGRANEQYF
D gene: TRBD2
J gene: TRBJ2-7
V gene: TRBV30
CDR3 length: 15
clone size: -

CDR3 DNA: TGTGCCAGCAGACGGACAGGGGCAGGTCAGCCCCAGCATTTT
CDR3 protein: CASRRTGAGQPQHF
D gene: TRBD1
J gene: TRBJ1-5
V gene: TRBV6-5
CDR3 length: 14
clone size: -

CDR3 DNA: TGCAGCGTACAGCGGGGCGCGTTTAATGAGCAGTTCTTC
CDR3 protein: CSVQRGAFNEQFF
D gene: TRBD2
J gene: TRBJ2-1
V gene: TRBV29-1
CDR3 length: 13
clone size: -

CDR3 DNA: TGCGCCAGCAGCCGGGTGAGGGCGGGGGCCTACGAGCAGTACTTC
CDR3 protein: CASSRVRAGAYEQYF
D gene: TRBD2
J gene: TRBJ2-7
V gene: TRBV5-1
CDR3 length: 15
clone size: -

CDR3 DNA: TGTGCCAGCAGTTTGGGGCAGGGGAGGAACACCGGGGAGCTGTTTTTT
CDR3 protein: CASSLGQGRNTGELFF
D gene: -
J gene: TRBJ2-2
V gene: TRBV28
CDR3 length: 16
clone size: few

CDR3 DNA: TGTGCCAGCAGTCCTAGCGGGATGGGCACAGATACGCAGTATTTT
CDR3 protein: CASSPSGMGTDTQYF
D gene: TRBD2
J gene: TRBJ2-3
V gene: TRBV28
CDR3 length: 15
clone size: -

CDR3 DNA: TGTGCCAGCAGCGCCATAGCGGAGAGCACAGATACGCAGTATTTT
CDR3 protein: CASSAIAESTDTQYF
D gene: -
J gene: TRBJ2-3
V gene: TRBV5-4
CDR3 length: 15
clone size: few

CDR3 DNA: TGTGCCAGTTATAGCAATCAGCCCCAGCATTTT
CDR3 protein: CASYSNQPQHF
D gene: -
J gene: TRBJ1-5
V gene: TRBV27
CDR3 length: 11
clone size: few

CDR3 DNA: TGCAGCGTTGAAGCACCCCAAGCGGTCCCCGGCTACACCTTC
CDR3 protein: CSVEAPQAVPGYTF
D gene: -
J gene: TRBJ1-2
V gene: TRBV29-1
CDR3 length: 14
clone size: few

CDR3 DNA: TGTGCTAGCAGCTCGGCGGGAGTCCAAGAGACCCAGTACTTC
CDR3 protein: CASSSAGVQETQYF
D gene: TRBD2
J gene: TRBJ2-5
V gene: TRBV7-7
CDR3 length: 14
clone size: few

CDR3 DNA: TGTGCCAGCAGCTTAGGCGGGGGAACATACAATGAGCAGTTCTTC
CDR3 protein: CASSLGGGTYNEQFF
D gene: TRBD2
J gene: TRBJ2-1
V gene: TRBV7-7
CDR3 length: 15
clone size: -

CDR3 DNA: TGTGCCAGCAGCCTGGGACAGCTAGCTAACTATGGCTACACCTTC
CDR3 protein: CASSLGQLANYGYTF
D gene: TRBD1
J gene: TRBJ1-2
V gene: TRBV7-9
CDR3 length: 15
clone size: -

CDR3 DNA: TGTGCCAGCAGCTTGGACAGGGGGGGCTACAATGAGCAGTTCTTC
CDR3 protein: CASSLDRGGYNEQFF
D gene: -
J gene: TRBJ2-1
V gene: TRBV5-4
CDR3 length: 15
clone size: -

CDR3 DNA: TGTGCCAGCAGCCTGGACAGGGGGCAAAACATTCAGTACTTC
CDR3 protein: CASSLDRGQNIQYF
D gene: TRBD1
J gene: TRBJ2-4
V gene: TRBV7-9
CDR3 length: 14
clone size: -

CDR3 DNA: TGTGCCAGCAGCCCGCGGGGACTAGCGGACTACGAGCAGTACTTC
CDR3 protein: CASSPRGLADYEQYF
D gene: TRBD2
J gene: TRBJ2-7
V gene: TRBV9
CDR3 length: 15
clone size: -

CDR3 DNA: TGTGCCAGCAGCTTGGACCAGGCGAACACTGAAGCTTTCTTT
CDR3 protein: CASSLDQANTEAFF
D gene: -
J gene: TRBJ1-1
V gene: TRBV5-5
CDR3 length: 14
clone size: few

CDR3 DNA: TGTGCCAGCAGCGTAGGGGGTAGCGGGAGCACAGATACGCAGTATTTT
CDR3 protein: CASSVGGSGSTDTQYF
D gene: TRBD2
J gene: TRBJ2-3
V gene: TRBV9
CDR3 length: 16
clone size: -

CDR3 DNA: TGTGCCAGCACTACTCAAGCCGGGGAGCTGTTTTTT
CDR3 protein: CASTTQAGELFF
D gene: -
J gene: TRBJ2-2
V gene: TRBV7-2
CDR3 length: 12
clone size: -

CDR3 DNA: TGTGCCAGCTCACCATCAGACAGGCAAAACACTGAAGCTTTCTTT
CDR3 protein: CASSPSDRQNTEAFF
D gene: -
J gene: TRBJ1-1
V gene: TRBV18
CDR3 length: 15
clone size: -

CDR3 DNA: TGTGCCAGCAGGCAGGGGACAGGAAACATTCAGTACTTC
CDR3 protein: CASRQGTGNIQYF
D gene: TRBD1
J gene: TRBJ2-4
V gene: TRBV6-1
CDR3 length: 13
clone size: few

CDR3 DNA: TGCAGCGTCCGGGACAGCAACTACGAGCAGTACTTC
CDR3 protein: CSVRDSNYEQYF
D gene: TRBD1
J gene: TRBJ2-7
V gene: TRBV29-1
CDR3 length: 12
clone size: -

CDR3 DNA: TGCGCCAGCAGCTCCGGGATCAACCGTTACAATGAGCAGTTCTTC
CDR3 protein: CASSSGINRYNEQFF
D gene: -
J gene: TRBJ2-1
V gene: TRBV5-1
CDR3 length: 15
clone size: -